This T cell receptor (beta chain) is from a study of TIL therapy for anti-PD-1-resistant metastatic lung cancer. The CDR3 sequence is 16 residues long. Germline V gives CDR1 SGDLS, CDR2 YYNGEE. V shed 4 bases, J shed 8 bases, and the junction held 10 bases outside the gene matches. Sequencing used immunoSEQ v3. The assay was immunoSEQ multiplex PCR, and TCRdb's table has in-frame clones only and misses some. The sample shows about 55,000 clones, 70% to 90% of them seen only once. Time point in this sample: pre-treatment sample, taken before nivolumab and TIL therapy. Stage 4 NSCLC adults joined between 2017 and January 2020.

The chain has TRBV9 and TRBJ2-3; 13 bases are a match to TRBD2. This material consisted of blood, taken at baseline. This receptor was obtained from a person between 25 and 79 years old with non-small cell lung cancer. CDR3 DNA sequence: TGTGCCAGCAGCCCGCTACTAGCGGGGGGGGGCGGTACGCAGTATTTT. Amino acid sequence: CASSPLLAGGGGTQYF.